These 17 T cell receptor beta chains were all obtained from the same sample, sequenced in a study of blood T cell repertoires in COVID-19 (dated by TCRdb to the early 2020s). The method behind the library was the immunoSEQ multiplex PCR assay. Entries here come from immuneACCESS through TCRdb and include only in-frame sequences with V and J called. Some clones fail to appear in such tables; in the studies checked, an unresolved V gene covers under half of the shortfall, and the cause of the remainder is unknown. The sample profile shows about 73,000 clones; around four fifths of them were found once. Of the sample, roughly 5% is held by the ten largest clones. Material: peripheral blood. The receptors derive from a man aged 45-65 years with active COVID-19.

The genes are TRBV5-5 and TRBJ1-1, with D tentatively TRBD1 (6 bases). Germline values: CDR1 SGHKS, CDR2 YYEKEE (reference sequence). V was cut by 4 bases and J by 0 bases, with 13 bases left in between. This CDR3 has 15 residues. The CDR3 spells CASSLGHRVNTEAFF. Written as DNA, the CDR3 is TGTGCCAGCAGCCTAGGGCACAGGGTGAACACTGAAGCTTTCTTT. The full variable domain, in which reference TRBV5-5 and TRBJ1-1 provide the parts outside the CDR3, is DAGVTQSPTHLIKTRGQQVTLRCSPISGHKSVSWYQQVLGQGPQFIFQYYEKEERGRGNFPDRFSARQFPNYSSELNVNALLLGDSALYLCASSLGHRVNTEAFFGQGTRLTVV.

The V gene is TRBV14, the J gene TRBJ1-1, with 7 nucleotides matching TRBD1. CDR1 SGHDN and CDR2 FVKESK come from the germline V gene. The V segment lost 3 bases and the J segment 5 bases; nucleotides outside the gene matches: 6. This CDR3 has 14 residues. The CDR3 reads CASSHPGGRTEAFF. The CDR3 DNA reads TGTGCCAGCAGCCACCCAGGGGGGAGGACTGAAGCTTTCTTT. The whole variable domain, remainder taken from reference TRBV14 and TRBJ1-1, is EAGVTQFPSHSVIEKGQTVTLRCDPISGHDNLYWYRRVMGKEIKFLLHFVKESKQDESGMPNNRFLAERTGGTYSTLKVQPAELEDSGVYFCASSHPGGRTEAFFGQGTRLTVV.

This rearrangement joins TRBV7-9 to TRBJ1-2; 9 positions match TRBD1. This CDR3 is built from 17 residues. Per the germline V gene, CDR1 is SEHNR and CDR2 is FQNEAQ (reference sequence). Losses at the gene ends were 2 bases for V and 4 bases for J; bases not matched to a gene: 11. The CDR3 coding sequence is TGTGCCAGCAGCTTAAACAACCCCGGGACAGGGTCCTATGGCTACACCTTC. Amino acids: CASSLNNPGTGSYGYTF.

In this sample, this clone turned up once. The chain couples TRBV6-2 or TRBV6-3 to TRBJ1-2, with D unclear. Germline assignment: CDR1 MNHEY and CDR2 SVGEGT. The CDR3 runs to 13 residues. The V and J ends lost 1 base and 0 bases respectively, with 3 bases between them. CDR3 sequence: CASSYLTNYGYTF. CDR3 nucleotides: TGTGCCAGCAGTTACTTAACTAACTATGGCTACACCTTC.

V and J are TRBV9 and TRBJ2-7, with TRBD2 identical over 8 bases. V gave up 3 bases and J gave up 6 bases; unmatched junction bases: 11. The germline gives CDR1 SGDLS, CDR2 YYNGEE. The CDR3 spans 15 residues. CDR3 in amino acids: CASSAGGTSQAEQYF. The CDR3 DNA reads as TGTGCCAGCAGCGCGGGCGGGACTAGTCAGGCCGAGCAGTACTTC.

V gene TRBV5-1 combines with J gene TRBJ2-7; D not resolved. Trimming took 4 bases from V and 0 from J, leaving 2 bases between them. Looked up from germline, CDR1 is SGHRS and CDR2 is YFSETQ. The CDR3 totals 11 residues. CDR3 nucleotide sequence: TGCGCCAGCAGCCACTCCTACGAGCAGTACTTC. Protein: CASSHSYEQYF.

The chain is built from TRBV6-6 and TRBJ1-1; unclear D gene. The V end was cut by 8 bases, the J end by 4 bases, with 17 bases between. Per the germline V gene, CDR1 is MNHNY and CDR2 is SVGAGI (reference sequence). The CDR3 length is 14 residues. CDR3 bases: TGTGCCAGCGTCCGAAGGAGGGAAGCCACTGAAGCTTTCTTT. It codes for CASVRRREATEAFF.

The V and J genes are TRBV6-2 or TRBV6-3 and TRBJ2-7; possibly TRBD1 for D (6 bases). The germline V gene has CDR1 MNHEY and CDR2 SVGEGT. V lost 2 bases and J 1 base, leaving 12 bases between the germline ends. The CDR3 contains 15 residues. CDR3 sequence: CASSYGGGASYEQYF. The DNA for the CDR3 is TGTGCCAGCAGTTACGGGGGCGGTGCTTCCTACGAGCAGTACTTC.

J is TRBJ1-2 and V is TRBV6-5; D unresolved. The CDR3 contains 13 residues. Germline assignment: CDR1 MNHEY and CDR2 SVGAGI. The V end lost 6 bases, the J end lost 0 bases, and 8 bases lay between the germline ends. The CDR3 sequence: CASRSLSNYGYTF. Written as DNA, the CDR3 is TGTGCCAGCAGATCGTTATCTAACTATGGCTACACCTTC.

The rearrangement links TRBV4-2 to TRBJ2-1; TRBD2 aligns across 8 bases. Trimming took 6 bases from V and 6 from J; bases not matched to a gene: 7. The CDR3 is 14 amino acids. Germline V gene data show CDR1 as LGHNA and CDR2 as YNFKEQ. The CDR3 sequence: CASSWSGGGNEQFF. For the CDR3, the DNA is TGTGCCAGCAGTTGGAGCGGGGGTGGCAATGAGCAGTTCTTC.

The chain uses TRBV5-1 and TRBJ2-7; D is possibly TRBD1 (7 bases). Germline V lookup: CDR1 SGHRS, CDR2 YFSETQ. The CDR3 extends over 16 amino acids. V was shortened by 4 bases and J by 0 bases, with 17 bases between the two germline ends. The CDR3 nucleotides read TGCGCCAGCAGCCCAGGGGGGACTTCGAGCTCCTACGAGCAGTACTTC. This translates into CASSPGGTSSSYEQYF. The full variable domain, rest sourced from reference TRBV5-1 and TRBJ2-7, is KAGVTQTPRYLIKTRGQQVTLSCSPISGHRSVSWYQQTPGQGLQFLFEYFSETQRNKGNFPGRFSGRQFSNSRSEMNVSTLELGDSALYLCASSPGGTSSSYEQYFGPGTRLTVT.

V and J are TRBV7-2 and TRBJ2-2, with 12 bases fitting TRBD2. J was trimmed by 5 bases and V by 6 bases; bases with no gene match: 7. This CDR3 region has 16 residues. Germline V gives CDR1 SGHTA, CDR2 FQGNSA. The CDR3 reads CASSLTSGSGTGELFF. Written as DNA, the CDR3 is TGTGCCAGCAGTTTGACTAGCGGGAGTGGTACCGGGGAGCTGTTTTTT. Full variable domain (remainder filled in from reference TRBV7-2 and TRBJ2-2): GAGVSQSPSNKVTEKGKDVELRCDPISGHTALYWYRQSLGQGLEFLIYFQGNSAPDKSGLPSDRFSAERTGGSVSTLTIQRTQQEDSAVYLCASSLTSGSGTGELFFGEGSRLTVL.

This rearrangement joins TRBV20-1 to TRBJ2-3; D is ambiguous. The CDR3 loop spans 11 amino acids. Germline V CDR1 and CDR2: DFQATT, SNEGSKA (reference sequence). The CDR3 nucleotides read TGCACAGTCCTTAGCACAGATACGCAGTATTTT. This gives the protein CTVLSTDTQYF.

V and J are TRBV6-4 and TRBJ1-1; 7 nucleotides align to TRBD1. The V and J ends lost 6 bases and 3 bases, in that order; junction bases with no gene match: 7. Germline lookup yields CDR1 MRHNA and CDR2 SNTAGT. CDR3 length: 14 amino acids. DNA for the CDR3: TGTGCCAGCAGAAATACTGACAGGGACACTGAAGCTTTCTTT. It is translated as CASRNTDRDTEAFF.

J is TRBJ1-5 and V is TRBV28; unclear D gene. Germline V gene lookup returns CDR1 MDHEN and CDR2 SYDVKM. V lost 6 bases to trimming and J lost 10 bases, with 13 bases between them. The CDR3 is made up of 12 amino acids. CDR3 in amino acids: CASSPPVYPQHF. As DNA, the CDR3 is TGTGCCAGCAGCCCCCCCGTGTATCCCCAGCATTTT.

The CDR3 bases are TGTGCCAGCAGCTCCGGAGGGGGGGGAGAGACCCAGTACTTC. This translates into CASSSGGGGETQYF. The chain couples TRBV3-1 (or the pseudogene TRBV3-2) to TRBJ2-5; possible D gene TRBD2, 7 bases. In germline, CDR1 is LGHDT, CDR2 YNNKEL (reference sequence). The CDR3 extends over 14 amino acids. Trimming pared 5 bases from V and 4 bases from J, leaving 14 bases between.

This clone was counted a single time. The chain uses TRBV19 and TRBJ2-7; D is unclear. The CDR3 is made up of 14 amino acids. Per the germline V gene, CDR1 is LNHDA and CDR2 is SQIVND (reference sequence). Trimming took 0 bases from V and 6 from J, leaving 12 bases between them. For the CDR3, the DNA is TGTGCCAGTAGTATAGACCCCCGTCCGTCCGAGCAGTACTTC. Protein sequence: CASSIDPRPSEQYF. Complete variable domain (other parts from reference TRBV19 and TRBJ2-7): DGGITQSPKYLFRKEGQNVTLSCEQNLNHDAMYWYRQDPGQGLRLIYYSQIVNDFQKGDIAEGYSVSREKKESFPLTVTSAQKNPTAFYLCASSIDPRPSEQYFGPGTRLTVT.